This T cell receptor beta chain was documented in a study of OX40 agonist ivuxolimab in advanced cancers. Study-wide background: An anti-OX40 (CD134) antibody with agonistic activity, ivuxolimab, was administered to patients.

The data were produced by immunoSEQ multiplex PCR, yet TCRdb's version contains in-frame clones alone and is incomplete. Of some 66,000 clones in the sample, 75% to 80% are singletons; the top ten hold 1.6%. Germline V gene data show CDR1 as MNHNS and CDR2 as SASEGT. The CDR3 contains 13 residues. V was cut by 4 bases and J by 7 bases, with 10 bases left in between. This sample comprised CD4+ or CD8+ T cells sorted from blood, obtained in a trial of the OX40 agonist ivuxolimab. The chain carries TRBV6-1 and TRBJ2-2, with a possible D match to TRBD1 (6 bases). This sequence was found in an adult with an advanced solid tumor such as melanoma, head and neck, liver or kidney cancer. The chain's CDR3 is CASSVYRDGELFF. The CDR3 nucleotides read TGTGCCAGCAGTGTTTACAGGGACGGGGAGCTGTTTTTT.